Given below is one TCR beta chain in context. TCRdb keeps only in-frame clones here, not all; method: immunoSEQ multiplex PCR. There are about 110,000 clones in the sample; 70% to 90% occur only once, and 1.4% lies in the top ten. This sample is drawn from a study of cytomegalovirus exposure and HLA in healthy donors. This CDR3 region has 17 residues. CDR1 and CDR2 from the germline V gene are SGHRS and YFSETQ. Trimming stripped 7 bases from V and 2 bases from J, with 25 bases between. The genes are TRBV5-1 and TRBJ2-7, with a weak D call TRBD1 (7 bases). Sequencing was done on a sample of PBMCs. The sequence was obtained from a woman aged 25 to 39 in good health and CMV-seropositive. The CDR3 sequence is CASRTGVDRVRAYEQYF. The CDR3 region has the DNA TGCGCCAGCCGAACGGGGGTAGACAGGGTGAGAGCCTACGAGCAGTACTTC.